One and the same sample provided the 2 T cell receptor beta chains below, sequenced in a study of blood T cell repertoires in COVID-19. Using immunoSEQ multiplex PCR, the repertoire was profiled, and TCRdb retains in-frame clones only, with some absent. The sample lists under 350,000 clones, about 89% occurring once. Sequenced material: peripheral blood. The receptors come from a middle-aged man with acute or convalescent COVID-19.

The CDR3 coding sequence is TGCGCCAGCAGCCAAGGGGAGGGGACCTACGAGCAGTACTTC. This sequence encodes CASSQGEGTYEQYF. J is TRBJ2-7 and V is TRBV4-1, with 7 bases lining up with TRBD2. The V and J ends lost 1 base and 2 bases, in that order; junction bases with no gene match: 2. The length of the CDR3 is 14 residues. Germline CDR1 and CDR2: MGHRA and YSYEKL.

CDR3 sequence: CSVVPGQGEGHTEAFF. CDR3 nucleotide sequence: TGCAGCGTTGTTCCGGGACAGGGAGAGGGTCACACTGAAGCTTTCTTT. The V and J genes are TRBV29-1 and TRBJ1-1; 9 bases are shared with TRBD1. The junction had 12 bases not matched to a gene; V was cut back by 4 bases and J by 3 bases. Germline assignment: CDR1 SQVTM and CDR2 ANQGSEA. The CDR3 runs 16 residues.